The 27 T cell receptor beta chains listed next were all sequenced from one sample in a study of T cells in Graves' hyperthyroidism and ophthalmopathy (dated by TCRdb to about 2019). Library preparation used multiplex PCR. Instrument on record: Illumina HiSeq 2000. The TCR beta CDR3 regions were amplified from RNA transcripts. The first round of RT-PCR for the TCR CDR3 was performed with the HTBI primer set and the Qiagen OneStep RT-PCR kit. Using fastp at Q25 and MiXCR, TCRdb reprocessed the public reads and kept productive beta chains. Each entry is one CDR3 protein sequence, shown with its most common DNA and genes. In all, the sample holds more than 300,000 distinct CDR3 sequences, and 13% of those were seen once. The ten largest clones represent around 9.2% of the sample. Sequencing was performed on blood. The receptors here all came from a woman between 18 and 29 years old with Graves' hyperthyroidism.

The sample holds many counts of this clonotype. The chain recombines TRBV2 with TRBJ2-7; D call uncertain. The germline V gene has CDR1 SNHLY and CDR2 FYNNEI. The V end lost 4 bases, the J end lost 4 bases, and 2 bases lay between the germline ends. CDR3 length: 10 amino acids. The CDR3 region has the DNA TGTGCCAGCAGTGTTTACGAGCAGTACTTC. Translating gives CASSVYEQYF. Together with reference TRBV2 and TRBJ2-7, the CDR3 gives the full variable domain: EPEVTQTPSHQVTQMGQEVILRCVPISNHLYFYWYRQILGQKVEFLVSFYNNEISEKSEIFDDQFSVERPDGSNFTLKIRSTKLEDSAMYFCASSVYEQYFGPGTRLTVT.

This clonotype was detected ten times or more. The chain is built from TRBV28 and TRBJ1-2; TRBD1 agrees at 10 bases. V shed 5 bases, J shed 6 bases, and the junction held 12 bases outside the gene matches. The length of the CDR3 is 16 residues. Per the germline V gene, CDR1 is MDHEN and CDR2 is SYDVKM. The CDR3 here is CASSLPGQGSWDGYTF. CDR3 coding DNA: TGTGCCAGCAGTCTACCGGGACAGGGGAGTTGGGATGGCTACACCTTC.

In this sample, this clonotype turned up many times. The chain joins TRBV20-1 to TRBJ2-3; 12 bases are a match to TRBD2. J gave up 6 bases and V 3 bases, and 16 bases lay outside the gene matches. Germline V gene sequence: CDR1 DFQATT, CDR2 SNEGSKA (reference sequence). There are 18 residues in the CDR3. The CDR3 is CSARRALAGGPGIDTQYF. The DNA for the CDR3 is TGCAGTGCTAGGCGGGCTCTAGCGGGAGGGCCCGGTATCGATACGCAGTATTTT.

The chain uses TRBV5-1 and TRBJ2-6; D gene unclear. The germline gives CDR1 SGHRS, CDR2 YFSETQ. V shed 4 bases and J shed 0 bases, with 14 bases lying between them. The CDR3 spans 17 residues. The CDR3 coding sequence is TGCGCCAGCAGCATCGGACGGATTACCTCTGGGGCCAACGTCCTGACTTTC. Protein sequence: CASSIGRITSGANVLTF.

As concerns this clonotype: It may be a read error: a sequence one base away is much more abundant. This chain links TRBV28 with TRBJ2-7, with TRBD2 matching 9 bases. CDR1 is MDHEN and CDR2 is SYDVKM in the germline V gene. The CDR3 is 15 residues long. Here the CDR3 reads CASSALAGADYGQYF. The DNA of the CDR3 is TGTGCCAGCAGTGCCTTAGCGGGGGCAGACTACGGGCAGTACTTC.

This clonotype was observed many times. The chain employs TRBV29-1 and TRBJ2-7; possibly TRBD1 for D (6 bases). V shed 7 bases and J shed 3 bases, with 16 bases lying between them. CDR1 and CDR2 from the germline V gene are SQVTM and ANQGSEA. This CDR3 region has 13 residues. CDR3 DNA: TGCAGCGCCCGAGGAGGACAGTACTACGAGCAGTACTTC. It is translated as CSARGGQYYEQYF.

This clonotype has at least ten counts. The rearrangement uses TRBV6-1 and TRBJ2-3, with D hard to call. Germline V gene lookup returns CDR1 MNHNS and CDR2 SASEGT. Deletions cut 2 bases from V and 10 bases from J, with 13 bases between. There are 13 residues in the CDR3. CDR3 nucleotides: TGTGCCAGCAGTGAACAGGTCCCGGCCGCGCAGTATTTT. Protein sequence: CASSEQVPAAQYF.

The genes are TRBV5-5 and TRBJ1-5, with D possibly matching TRBD1 (5 bases). The CDR3 consists of 15 residues. Trimming shortened V by 4 bases and J by 5 bases, and 16 bases separated the two germline ends. Germline values: CDR1 SGHKS, CDR2 YYEKEE (reference sequence). CDR3 nucleotide sequence: TGTGCCAGCAGCCGTGAGGGACGGGTAGATCAGCCCCAGCATTTT. The encoded protein is CASSREGRVDQPQHF.

This clonotype appeared many times. This chain uses TRBV30 with TRBJ1-1; no definite D call. V was shortened by 3 bases and J by 4 bases, with 6 bases between the two germline ends. This CDR3 has 11 amino acids. Germline-derived CDR1 and CDR2 are GTSNPN and SVGIG (reference sequence). The CDR3 here is CAWRGGTEAFF. For the CDR3, the DNA is TGTGCCTGGAGGGGTGGCACTGAAGCTTTCTTT. The full variable domain, its missing parts supplied by reference TRBV30 and TRBJ1-1, is SQTIHQWPATLVQPVGSPLSLECTVEGTSNPNLYWYRQAAGRGLQLLFYSVGIGQISSEVPQNLSASRPQDRQFILSSKKLLLSDSGFYLCAWRGGTEAFFGQGTRLTVV.

A remark on this clonotype: Being one base from a much bigger clone, this may be a read error. V gene TRBV12-3 or TRBV12-4 combines with J gene TRBJ1-6; the D gene is possibly TRBD1 (5 bases). This CDR3 comprises 13 residues. The V and J ends lost 5 bases and 9 bases respectively, with 11 bases between them. The CDR3 coding sequence is TGTGCCAGCAGTGGGGCTGTTGGTTCACCCCTCCACTTT. Translation gives CASSGAVGSPLHF.

This clonotype was seen ten or more times. This chain connects TRBV12-3 or TRBV12-4 to TRBJ1-1; unclear D gene. CDR3 size: 13 residues. The V end lost 5 bases, the J end lost 3 bases, and 10 bases lay between the germline ends. The CDR3 region is CASSPGWDTEAFF. The DNA of the CDR3 is TGTGCCAGCAGTCCCGGTTGGGACACTGAAGCTTTCTTT.

This clonotype was seen at least ten times. The V gene is TRBV9, the J gene TRBJ2-7; 9 bases are a match to TRBD2. CDR3 length: 16 amino acids. Germline CDR1 and CDR2: SGDLS and YYNGEE. V was clipped by 0 bases and J by 0 bases; unmatched bases: 4. As DNA, the CDR3 is TGTGCCAGCAGCGTAGAGGCGGGAGGGAGCTCCTACGAGCAGTACTTC. This gives the protein CASSVEAGGSSYEQYF.

Comments on this clonotype: A read error may account for a junction end that differs from germline. CDR3 region: CPSSQGGVGQPQHF. CDR3 coding DNA: TGTCCCAGCAGCCAGGGAGGGGTAGGTCAGCCCCAGCATTTT. The chain combines TRBV3-1 with TRBJ1-5, with TRBD1 as a possible D gene (5 bases). CDR1 and CDR2 (germline): LGHDT, YNNKEL (reference sequence). The CDR3 spans 14 residues.

This clonotype came up many times. The gene calls are TRBV9 and TRBJ2-5; D remains unclear. Germline-derived CDR1 and CDR2 are SGDLS and YYNGEE. The germline V and J ends were trimmed by 0 bases and 5 bases, with 11 bases remaining between them. The CDR3 runs to 14 residues. The CDR3: CASSVDISSETQYF. CDR3 DNA sequence: TGTGCCAGCAGCGTAGACATCTCGTCGGAGACCCAGTACTTC.

This clonotype was picked up many times. This chain uses TRBV2 with TRBJ1-1; D is unclear. V gave up 9 bases and J gave up 4 bases, with 9 bases separating them. Germline-derived CDR1 and CDR2 are SNHLY and FYNNEI. This CDR3 spans 11 amino acids. DNA for the CDR3: TGTGCCAGTATCCGGGCCACTGAAGCTTTCTTT. Translation: CASIRATEAFF.

The table lists this clonotype with many counts. The rearrangement uses TRBV12-3 or TRBV12-4 and TRBJ1-5; D is unclear. This CDR3 is 16 amino acids long. With 5 bases removed from V and 2 bases from J, the gap between germline ends came to 16 bases. This CDR3 is CASSQVGGDGNQPQHF. Here the CDR3 DNA reads TGTGCCAGCAGTCAGGTGGGTGGGGATGGCAATCAGCCCCAGCATTTT.

The rearrangement links TRBV5-6 to TRBJ1-2, with 7 nucleotides matching TRBD1. Germline V CDR1 and CDR2: SGHDT, YYEEEE. The junction had 9 bases not matched to a gene; V was cut back by 2 bases and J by 14 bases. This CDR3 comprises 12 residues. CDR3 residues: CASSLGGGPSTF. For the CDR3, the DNA is TGTGCCAGCAGCTTAGGGGGCGGGCCCTCTACCTTC. Based on the CDR3 plus reference TRBV5-6 and TRBJ1-2, the full variable domain is DAGVTQSPTHLIKTRGQQVTLRCSPKSGHDTVSWYQQALGQGPQFIFQYYEEEERQRGNFPDRFSGHQFPNYSSELNVNALLLGDSALYLCASSLGGGPSTFGSGTRLTVV.

This clonotype has a count of ten or more. CDR3 in amino acids: CASSLGLLAGVGNEQFF. The CDR3, as DNA: TGTGCCAGCAGCCTCGGTTTGCTAGCGGGAGTGGGAAATGAGCAGTTCTTC. The J gene is TRBJ2-1, the V gene TRBV7-9; 10 nucleotides match TRBD2. The germline CDR1 and CDR2 sequences are SEHNR and FQNEAQ (reference sequence). The CDR3 sequence is 17 residues long. V lost 5 bases, J lost 7 bases, and 14 bases stayed unmatched.

This chain joins TRBV2 and TRBJ2-1, with 7 bases matching TRBD1. The CDR3 runs to 13 residues. The germline CDR1 and CDR2 sequences are SNHLY and FYNNEI. Losses at the gene ends were 4 bases for V and 13 bases for J; bases not matched to a gene: 10. CDR3 region: CASSVVRDRAQFF. Written as DNA, the CDR3 is TGTGCCAGCAGTGTAGTCCGGGACAGAGCACAGTTCTTC. The full variable domain, in which reference TRBV2 and TRBJ2-1 provide the parts outside the CDR3, is EPEVTQTPSHQVTQMGQEVILRCVPISNHLYFYWYRQILGQKVEFLVSFYNNEISEKSEIFDDQFSVERPDGSNFTLKIRSTKLEDSAMYFCASSVVRDRAQFFGPGTRLTVL.

This chain uses TRBV4-3 with TRBJ2-1, with 10 bases that match TRBD2. CDR1 is LGHNA, CDR2 YSLEER, per germline. V dropped 0 bases and J dropped 9; count of bases not matched to a gene: 8. CDR3 length: 16 residues. The CDR3 DNA reads TGCGCCAGCAGCCAAGATCTCCCAGCGGGAGGGGTTGAGCAGTTCTTC. This gives the protein CASSQDLPAGGVEQFF.

This clonotype turned up a few times. The chain is built from TRBV5-5 and TRBJ1-3; possible D gene TRBD1, 5 bases. Between the trimmed V and J ends, which lost 3 bases and 4 bases, there was a span of 17 bases. Germline assignment: CDR1 SGHKS and CDR2 YYEKEE (reference sequence). CDR3 length equals 16 residues. CDR3 nucleotides: TGTGCCAGCAGCTATGGCCACAGGATTAGCGGAAACACCATATATTTT. It codes for CASSYGHRISGNTIYF.

This clonotype occurred many times. The V and J genes are TRBV7-9 and TRBJ2-3, with D unclear. Germline V gene lookup returns CDR1 SEHNR and CDR2 FQNEAQ (reference sequence). CDR3 length: 14 amino acids. V lost 5 bases to trimming and J lost 5 bases, with 14 bases between them. The CDR3 DNA follows: TGTGCCAGCAGCCCGGGCCTCTCGGAAGATACGCAGTATTTT. It codes for CASSPGLSEDTQYF.

In this sample, this clonotype turned up a few times. J is TRBJ2-6 and V is TRBV3-1; unclear D gene. This CDR3 region has 19 residues. Germline CDR1 and CDR2: LGHDT and YNNKEL (reference sequence). Trimming left V 4 bases short and J 0 bases short, with 19 bases between. CDR3 nucleotides: TGTGCCAGCAGCCTCGGTCAGACGGGTTACGGCTCTGGGGCCAACGTCCTGACTTTC. This codes for CASSLGQTGYGSGANVLTF.

This clonotype has at least ten counts. The chain carries TRBV11-3 and TRBJ2-3; maybe TRBD1 (6 bases). Germline CDR1 reads SGHNT; CDR2 reads YENEEA. The CDR3 is 12 residues long. V shed 8 bases and J shed 6 bases, with 12 bases lying between them. CDR3 region: CASSPQGDTQYF. The CDR3 nucleotides read TGTGCCAGCTCACCGCAGGGGGATACGCAGTATTTT.

Worth noting for this clonotype: A much larger clone lies a single base off, so this may be a read error. The chain links TRBV2 to TRBJ2-5, with D perhaps assigned TRBD1 or TRBD2 (5 bases each). The CDR3 loop spans 13 amino acids. Trimming shortened V by 6 bases and J by 7 bases, and 15 bases separated the two germline ends. Germline CDR1 and CDR2: SNHLY and FYNNEI. CDR3 protein: CASRDPGRGTQYF. CDR3 DNA: TGTGCCAGCAGAGACCCGGGACGAGGGACCCAGTACTTC.

This clonotype was observed a handful of times. The chain combines TRBV19 with TRBJ2-1, with 9 bases that match TRBD2. V shed 5 bases, J shed 9 bases, and the junction held 8 bases outside the gene matches. Germline loops: CDR1 LNHDA, CDR2 SQIVND (reference sequence). This CDR3 is 14 amino acids long. Written as DNA, the CDR3 is TGTGCCAGTAGTGTATTAGCGGGGGCAGGTGAGCAGTTCTTC. It is translated as CASSVLAGAGEQFF.

This clonotype was detected many times. The chain couples TRBV5-1 to TRBJ2-3; no firm D call. The CDR3 has 14 amino acids. Germline V gene sequence: CDR1 SGHRS, CDR2 YFSETQ. V was shortened by 0 bases and J by 1 base, with 6 bases between the two germline ends. CDR3 sequence reads: CASSLERGTDTQYF. Here the CDR3 DNA reads TGCGCCAGCAGCTTGGAACGTGGCACAGATACGCAGTATTTT.